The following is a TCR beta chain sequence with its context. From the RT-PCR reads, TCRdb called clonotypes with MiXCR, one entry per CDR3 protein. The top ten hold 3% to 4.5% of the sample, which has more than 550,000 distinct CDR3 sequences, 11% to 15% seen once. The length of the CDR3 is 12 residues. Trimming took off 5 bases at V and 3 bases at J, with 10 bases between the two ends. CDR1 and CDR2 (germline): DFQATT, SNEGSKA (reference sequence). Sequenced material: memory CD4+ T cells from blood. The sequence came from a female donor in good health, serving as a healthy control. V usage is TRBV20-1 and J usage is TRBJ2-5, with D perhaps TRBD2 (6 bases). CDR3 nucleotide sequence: TGCAGTGCTCTAGCGCGGAAAGAGACCCAGTACTTC. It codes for CSALARKETQYF.